This TCR beta chain was sequenced during a study of vaccination and CD4 T cells after COVID-19. The germline V gene encodes CDR1 SGHRS and CDR2 YFSETQ. The CDR3 sequence is 15 residues long. After removal of 5 bases from V and 0 bases from J, the junction contained 5 bases not matched to a gene. This clonotype was picked up a small number of times. Its antigen is still unknown. Sequencing of DNA taken from cultured CD4+ T cells relied on the Oncomine TCR Beta short-read assay. One entry per CDR3 protein, called by TCRdb with MiXCR from the PCR reads. The data contain more than 10,000 distinct CDR3 sequences, around two fifths of them singletons. Specified treatment: approximately 10-day PBMC culture with coronavirus spike peptide pools or control peptides (ViraFEST assay).

The sequence came from a human donor who had recovered from COVID-19. The genes are TRBV5-1 and TRBJ1-3; 7 bases match TRBD1. Sequencing was performed on CD4+ T cells from blood, cultured in vitro. The CDR3 reads CASRQGQSSGNTIYF. CDR3 sequence (DNA): TGCGCCAGCAGACAGGGACAGAGCTCTGGAAACACCATATATTTT.